This T cell receptor (beta chain) was sequenced for a study of PD-1 blockade in classical Hodgkin lymphoma. Points from the study as a whole: TCR diversity at baseline was reported to be reduced in newly diagnosed patients relative to healthy donors. Diversity similar to that of newly diagnosed patients was seen at baseline in complete responders. Unlike CD8+ TCR diversity, which did not rise significantly by C4D1, CD4+ TCR diversity did.

The time point denotes: cycle 4 day 1 (C4D1), after 5 to 7 weeks of nivolumab. The patients all showed relapse after autologous stem cell transplantation, while their brentuximab vedotin exposure varied. Profiling relied on immunoSEQ multiplex PCR, and the TCRdb table lists in-frame clones only, not all of them. This table has 26,000 or so clones, over 55% appearing once. Notes on this clone: Its cognate antigen is unknown.

Germline-derived CDR1 and CDR2 are SGHRS and YFSETQ. Trimming shortened V by 3 bases and J by 4 bases, and 16 bases separated the two germline ends. CDR3 length: 15 amino acids. Sequenced material: peripheral blood mononuclear cells (PBMCs), taken before the fourth cycle of nivolumab. The TCR comes from a human donor with classical Hodgkin lymphoma. The rearrangement links TRBV5-1 to TRBJ1-2; maybe TRBD1 (6 bases). CDR3 loop: CASSSSGGASYGYTF. As DNA, the CDR3 is TGCGCCAGCAGCTCGAGCGGGGGCGCGAGCTATGGCTACACCTTC.